Many counts were recorded for the clone carrying this T cell receptor beta chain. What it binds is unknown. These data originate in a study of Graves' ophthalmopathy and Graves' hyperthyroidism. Study in general: At initial diagnosis, peripheral blood was obtained, and this preceded any treatment.

Amplification of TCR beta CDR3 regions used RNA transcripts. Second-round multiplex PCR followed a first-round RT-PCR using HTBI primers. TCRdb used MiXCR to reprocess the multiplex PCR reads, holding one entry per CDR3 protein. The table records about 370,000 distinct CDR3 sequences, approximately 16% of them present only once. Study results and caveats: Using 13 signatures, a model distinguished ophthalmopathy from stable hyperthyroidism, reaching around 86% sensitivity and approximately 80% specificity.

The CDR3 consists of 13 residues. V dropped 7 bases and J dropped 5 bases, with 14 bases sitting between them. Germline V gives CDR1 SNHLY, CDR2 FYNNEI. The clonotype was recovered from a woman between 18 and 30 years old with Graves' ophthalmopathy. Sequences were obtained from peripheral blood. The chain recombines TRBV2 with TRBJ2-5; the D gene is possibly TRBD2 (6 bases). The CDR3 bases are TGTGCCAGCATGTGGCGGAGGGAGGAGACCCAGTACTTC. Encoded protein: CASMWRREETQYF.